Presented here are 29 T cell receptor beta chains from one specimen sequenced in a study of blood T cells in healthy people across ages (dated by TCRdb to between 2015 and 2017). The library was generated by 5' RACE. Sequencing used an Illumina HiSeq 2500. A second 7 to 11 cycle PCR used a sample-barcoded 5' primer and a J-beta primer mix. TCRdb took the public reads, trimmed them with fastp at Q25, ran MiXCR for clone calling and kept in-frame beta chains. Duplicate CDR3 protein sequences are folded into a single record with the most common DNA and genes. The sample yields around 1.7 million distinct CDR3 sequences; about 30% were counted once. The ten largest make up over 7% of the sample. Sample: blood. The receptors come from a woman between 25 and 40 years old in good health.

The V and J genes are TRBV6-5 and TRBJ1-5; TRBD1 aligns across 8 bases. The V and J ends lost 5 bases and 7 bases, in that order; junction bases with no gene match: 13. CDR1 is MNHEY and CDR2 is SVGAGI in the germline V gene. The CDR3 runs 16 residues. The CDR3 loop is CASSPTGQGGYQPQHF. The CDR3 DNA follows: TGTGCCAGCAGTCCCACAGGACAGGGAGGGTACCAGCCCCAGCATTTT.

The chain employs TRBV20-1 and TRBJ1-5; the match to TRBD1 covers 7 bases. From germline, CDR1 is DFQATT and CDR2 SNEGSKA (reference sequence). The CDR3 consists of 12 residues. CDR3 protein: CRGDREGQPQHF. The CDR3 DNA reads as TGCAGGGGAGACAGGGAAGGTCAGCCCCAGCATTTT.

V gene TRBV10-3 combines with J gene TRBJ1-5, with TRBD1 as a possible D gene (5 bases). The CDR3 totals 15 residues. V was clipped by 0 bases and J by 5 bases, with 11 bases between them. Per the germline V gene, CDR1 is ENHRY and CDR2 is SYGVKD. CDR3 in amino acids: CAISESTGWDQPQHF. CDR3 nucleotides: TGTGCCATCAGTGAGTCTACAGGATGGGATCAGCCCCAGCATTTT.

Remarks on this clonotype: A read error may account for a junction end that differs from germline. The J gene is TRBJ1-1, the V gene TRBV30; a possible D gene is TRBD1 (5 bases). Germline V lookup: CDR1 GTSNPN, CDR2 SVGIG (reference sequence). The CDR3 extends over 14 amino acids. CDR3 DNA sequence: TGTGCCTGGAGCCTGGCGGGGCCACTCACTGGAGCTTTCTTT. Protein product: CAWSLAGPLTGAFF.

In this sample, this clonotype turned up a few times. The chain uses TRBV4-3 and TRBJ1-5; D is unclear. CDR1 LGHNA and CDR2 YSLEER come from the germline V gene. The CDR3 covers 14 residues. V shed 0 bases and J shed 11 bases, with 14 bases lying between them. CDR3 sequence (DNA): TGCGCCAGCAGCCAAGAGTGTCATTTGGGGACCCAGCATTTT. This translates into CASSQECHLGTQHF.

The J gene is TRBJ2-4, the V gene TRBV27; 8 bases are a match to TRBD2. J was trimmed by 8 bases and V by 7 bases; bases with no gene match: 10. Germline values: CDR1 MNHEY, CDR2 SMNVEV (reference sequence). The CDR3 covers 14 residues. DNA for the CDR3: TGTGCCAGCAACTTAGCAGCGGGAGATGACATTCAGTACTTC. It encodes CASNLAAGDDIQYF.

V and J are TRBV12-3 or TRBV12-4 and TRBJ2-7; 10 bases match TRBD1. There are 16 residues in the CDR3. V trimming: 6 bases; J trimming: 7 bases; junction bases outside the gene matches: 15. In DNA form, the CDR3 reads TGTGCCAGCAGCCGGCCGGACAGGGGGGCCTACAATGAGCAGTACTTC. This gives the protein CASSRPDRGAYNEQYF.

This clonotype has a handful of counts. The rearrangement joins TRBV20-1 to TRBJ1-2; maybe TRBD1 (5 bases). This CDR3 has 15 amino acids. CDR1 and CDR2 from the germline V gene are DFQATT and SNEGSKA (reference sequence). With 6 bases removed from V and 0 bases from J, the gap between germline ends came to 17 bases. Here the CDR3 reads CSAPRGGLANYGYTF. The CDR3 DNA sequence: TGCAGTGCACCCCGCGGGGGTTTAGCTAACTATGGCTACACCTTC.

This chain joins TRBV5-1 and TRBJ1-1, with a weak D call TRBD1 (5 bases). The CDR3 length is 15 residues. The ends were cut back, 0 bases at V and 6 bases at J, with 15 bases in the middle. CDR1 is SGHRS, CDR2 YFSETQ, per germline. As DNA, the CDR3 is TGCGCCAGCAGCTTGGGTGGAGCCAGGGAGGCTGAAGCTTTCTTT. Protein: CASSLGGAREAEAFF.

For this clonotype: A read error is likely, as this CDR3 ends without the conserved phenylalanine or tryptophan. The gene calls are TRBV20-1 and TRBJ2-7; 9 bases are a match to TRBD2. CDR1 and CDR2 (germline): DFQATT, SNEGSKA (reference sequence). The CDR3 is 14 amino acids. V lost 3 bases and J lost 1; bases outside the gene matches: 4. CDR3 region: CSASHGLASYEQYS. The CDR3, as DNA: TGCAGTGCTAGTCATGGACTAGCGTCCTACGAGCAGTACTCC.

The chain links TRBV2 to TRBJ1-5, with 8 nucleotides matching TRBD1. Trimming took 6 bases from V and 3 from J; bases not matched to a gene: 7. Looked up from germline, CDR1 is SNHLY and CDR2 is FYNNEI. The CDR3 extends over 15 amino acids. CDR3 coding DNA: TGTGCCAGCAGAGGGGGACAGGCAAACAATCAGCCCCAGCATTTT. Protein: CASRGGQANNQPQHF.

The V and J genes are TRBV6-4 and TRBJ2-3; no reliable D call. The CDR3 contains 14 residues. Germline V CDR1 and CDR2: MRHNA, SNTAGT. Trimming took 5 bases from V and 4 from J, leaving 13 bases between them. DNA for the CDR3: TGTGCCAGCAGTCTGGAGTTGGGCGCAGATACGCAGTATTTT. It encodes CASSLELGADTQYF.

The V call is TRBV12-3 or TRBV12-4, the J call TRBJ2-1; 10 bases line up with TRBD1. The CDR3 has 14 residues. The V segment lost 2 bases and the J segment 7 bases; nucleotides outside the gene matches: 2. Here the CDR3 reads CASSLSGQGNEQFF. The CDR3 coding sequence is TGTGCCAGCAGTTTATCGGGACAGGGGAATGAGCAGTTCTTC.

The genes are TRBV7-2 and TRBJ2-1; D is possibly TRBD2 (5 bases). Trimming stripped 2 bases from V and 6 bases from J, with 17 bases between. CDR1 and CDR2 (germline): SGHTA, FQGNSA. The CDR3 consists of 16 residues. The CDR3 coding sequence is TGTGCCAGCAGCTTATACCGATACGGGGTGGCCAATGAGCAGTTCTTC. Protein product: CASSLYRYGVANEQFF.

This clonotype has just a few counts. The chain has TRBV5-5 and TRBJ1-5; no firm D call. The CDR3 runs 17 residues. V was shortened by 1 base and J by 1 base, with 15 bases between the two germline ends. Germline assignment: CDR1 SGHKS and CDR2 YYEKEE (reference sequence). CDR3 nucleotide sequence: TGTGCCAGCAGCTTGTTGGGGAGGGAAACGAGCAATCAGCCCCAGCATTTT. Translation: CASSLLGRETSNQPQHF.

The sample holds a few counts of this clonotype. The chain links TRBV12-3 or TRBV12-4 to TRBJ1-6; TRBD1 might be the D (5 bases). This CDR3 region has 13 residues. V was shortened by 7 bases and J by 11 bases, with 15 bases between the two germline ends. The CDR3 region has the DNA TGTGCCAGCACCCCTTCGGGGCTGCCACCCCTCCACTTT. It codes for CASTPSGLPPLHF.

Only one count was recorded for this clonotype. This chain uses TRBV2 with TRBJ2-5, with a weak D call TRBD2 (6 bases). Germline CDR1 is SNHLY and CDR2 is FYNNEI. This CDR3 has 14 residues. V shed 6 bases and J shed 3 bases, with 14 bases lying between them. CDR3 coding DNA: TGTGCCAGCAGCAAACAGCGGGCCAAAGAGACCCAGTACTTC. This translates into CASSKQRAKETQYF.

This clonotype was found a few times. This rearrangement joins TRBV20-1 to TRBJ2-1; 11 nucleotides agree with TRBD2. CDR1 and CDR2 (germline): DFQATT, SNEGSKA (reference sequence). The CDR3 consists of 16 residues. V was pared by 3 bases and J by 10 bases, with 14 bases of the junction left unmatched. The CDR3 sequence: CSARAHSGGAFREQFF. The CDR3 DNA sequence: TGCAGTGCTAGGGCACATAGCGGGGGGGCCTTTAGGGAGCAGTTCTTC.

This clonotype was counted ten times or more. The chain links TRBV11-2 to TRBJ2-7, with D perhaps matching TRBD2 (6 bases). The CDR3 length is 14 residues. The V gene lost 3 bases and the J gene lost 3 bases, with 12 bases spanning the gap. CDR1 and CDR2 from the germline V gene are SGHAT and FQNNGV. The CDR3 region is CASSFGTGSYEQYF. Written as DNA, the CDR3 is TGTGCCAGCAGCTTCGGGACTGGAAGCTACGAGCAGTACTTC.

This clonotype was observed a handful of times. V gene TRBV20-1 combines with J gene TRBJ1-5; the D gene is possibly TRBD1 (5 bases). The CDR3 is 15 amino acids. Germline CDR1 DFQATT, CDR2 SNEGSKA (reference sequence). The V end lost 5 bases, the J end lost 2 bases, and 16 bases lay between the germline ends. This chain's CDR3 is CSAGAKIPRNQPQHF. CDR3 DNA: TGCAGTGCTGGGGCGAAGATACCTCGCAATCAGCCCCAGCATTTT.

The V and J genes are TRBV27 and TRBJ1-6; D uncertain. CDR3 length: 15 amino acids. Per the germline V gene, CDR1 is MNHEY and CDR2 is SMNVEV (reference sequence). V lost 10 bases, J lost 8 bases, and 21 bases lay in between. In DNA, the CDR3 is TGTGCCAATCCCCGGTGGCCGATTTTGGATTCACCCCTCCACTTT. It specifies CANPRWPILDSPLHF.

This clonotype was counted between two and nine times. This chain connects TRBV6-6 to TRBJ1-1; TRBD1 is a possible D gene (5 bases). Trimming took off 0 bases at V and 5 bases at J, with 13 bases between the two ends. Per germline, CDR1 MNHNY and CDR2 SVGAGI (reference sequence). CDR3 size: 15 residues. CDR3 sequence: CASSYSGRQGTEAFF. The CDR3 nucleotides read TGTGCCAGCAGTTACTCGGGTCGGCAGGGAACTGAAGCTTTCTTT.

This clonotype was found a few times. This chain uses TRBV7-9 with TRBJ2-5; 10 bases fit TRBD1. J lost 5 bases, V lost 5 bases, and 11 bases had no gene match. The CDR3 has 16 amino acids. Germline V gene sequence: CDR1 SEHNR, CDR2 FQNEAQ (reference sequence). The CDR3 DNA follows: TGTGCCAGCAGCCCTCAATGGACAGGGGGTGAGGAGACCCAGTACTTC. Amino acids: CASSPQWTGGEETQYF. The full variable domain, its missing parts supplied by reference TRBV7-9 and TRBJ2-5, is DTGVSQNPRHKITKRGQNVTFRCDPISEHNRLYWYRQTLGQGPEFLTYFQNEAQLEKSRLLSDRFSAERPKGSFSTLEIQRTEQGDSAMYLCASSPQWTGGEETQYFGPGTRLLVL.

J is TRBJ1-1 and V is TRBV6-5, with a tentative D call TRBD1 (5 bases). In germline, CDR1 is MNHEY, CDR2 SVGAGI. The CDR3 has 12 amino acids. The V end was cut by 2 bases, the J end by 11 bases, with 12 bases between. The CDR3 here is CASSYLGGFAFF. The CDR3 DNA is TGTGCCAGCAGTTACCTGGGGGGGTTCGCTTTCTTT.

This clonotype appeared many times. The chain couples TRBV2 to TRBJ2-5, with D hard to call. V lost 2 bases, J lost 5 bases, and 3 bases lay in between. The CDR3 contains 11 residues. CDR1 and CDR2 (germline): SNHLY, FYNNEI. For the CDR3, the DNA is TGTGCCAGCAGTGAATTTGAGACCCAGTACTTC. The encoded protein is CASSEFETQYF.

A few counts support this clonotype. V usage is TRBV7-8 and J usage is TRBJ2-3; the D gene is possibly TRBD2 (6 bases). The length of the CDR3 is 13 residues. Germline V lookup: CDR1 SGHVS, CDR2 FQNEAQ. V was clipped by 3 bases and J by 9 bases, with 13 bases between them. CDR3 in DNA: TGTGCCAGCAGCTTTATGGGGGAGGTAACGCAGTATTTT. Its protein is CASSFMGEVTQYF.

This clonotype was seen only a few times. The CDR3: CASSFSRTAQETQYF. DNA for the CDR3: TGTGCCAGCAGCTTCAGTAGGACTGCTCAAGAGACCCAGTACTTC. This rearrangement joins TRBV5-5 to TRBJ2-5, with a weak D call TRBD2 (5 bases). The CDR3 runs to 15 residues. CDR1 is SGHKS and CDR2 is YYEKEE in the germline V gene (reference sequence). V was pared by 2 bases and J by 2 bases, with 13 bases between.

This clonotype was observed a handful of times. The J gene is TRBJ1-2, the V gene TRBV6-5; 7 bases line up with TRBD1. V was pared by 5 bases and J by 2 bases, with 8 bases of the junction left unmatched. Germline CDR1 MNHEY, CDR2 SVGAGI. The CDR3 runs to 15 residues. CDR3 sequence: CASSARDRLNYGYTF. The DNA of the CDR3 is TGTGCCAGCAGTGCCCGGGACAGACTAAACTATGGCTACACCTTC.

This clonotype has a count of ten or more. The DNA for the CDR3 is TGTGCCAGCAGTTACGAGGGGGTCGACGAGCAGTACTTC. Protein product: CASSYEGVDEQYF. The rearrangement uses TRBV6-5 and TRBJ2-7; D might be TRBD1 (6 bases). The V gene lost 2 bases and the J gene lost 5 bases, with 10 bases spanning the gap. The CDR3 is 13 residues long. Looked up from germline, CDR1 is MNHEY and CDR2 is SVGAGI.